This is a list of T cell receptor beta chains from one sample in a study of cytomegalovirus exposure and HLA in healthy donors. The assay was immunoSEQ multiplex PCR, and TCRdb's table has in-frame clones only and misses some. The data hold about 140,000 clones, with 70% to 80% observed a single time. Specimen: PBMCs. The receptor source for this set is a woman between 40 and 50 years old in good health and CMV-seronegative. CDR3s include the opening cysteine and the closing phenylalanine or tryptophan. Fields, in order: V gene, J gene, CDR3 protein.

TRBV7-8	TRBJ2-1	CASSPRTEQFF
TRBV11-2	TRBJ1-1	CASSWWDRNTEAFF
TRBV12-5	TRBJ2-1	CASVPPGGGRYEQFF
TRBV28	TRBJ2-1	CASSLRGLADYNEQFF
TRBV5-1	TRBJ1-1	CASSMDRNTEAFF
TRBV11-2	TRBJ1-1	CASSHNRLFTEAFF
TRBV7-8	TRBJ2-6	CASSLLPSGANVLTF
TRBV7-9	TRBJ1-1	CASSAAKGKRTEAFF
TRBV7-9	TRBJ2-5	CASAAMQETQYF
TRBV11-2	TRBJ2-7	CASSLVGTGGYEQYF
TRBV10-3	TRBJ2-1	CAITPWGGNEQFF
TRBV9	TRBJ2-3	CASSVGSGGVGDTQYF
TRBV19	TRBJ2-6	CASRGTGANGLTF
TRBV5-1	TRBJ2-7	CASSPGQGPDEQYF
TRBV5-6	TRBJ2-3	CASSFGSLSDTQYF
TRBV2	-	CASSPRDILSYEQYF
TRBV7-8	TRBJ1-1	CASSRSDPDTEAFF